The rows below give T cell receptor beta chains drawn from one sample of a study of OX40 agonist ivuxolimab in advanced cancers. Assay: immunoSEQ multiplex PCR; the TCRdb copy retains only in-frame clones and omits some. The sample holds approximately 82,000 clones, approximately 84% seen once. This sample comprised CD4+ or CD8+ T cells sorted from blood, obtained in a trial of the OX40 agonist ivuxolimab. The receptors shown here come from an adult with an advanced solid tumor such as melanoma, head and neck, liver or kidney cancer. The CDR3 runs from the conserved cysteine through the conserved F or W. D genes are given only for firm matches. A clone size is listed for some rows: how often the clone was seen (once, few, many), or a class if it is expanded.

clone size	D gene	V gene	J gene	CDR3 DNA	CDR3 protein
-	-	TRBV10-2	TRBJ2-5	TGCGCCAGCAGTCTTAGCGGACAAGAGACCCAGTACTTC	CASSLSGQETQYF
-	-	TRBV11-2	TRBJ2-1	TGTGCCAGCAGCGGACTACCGAGACCATCCAATGAGCAGTTCTTC	CASSGLPRPSNEQFF
once	-	TRBV7-9	TRBJ1-4	TGTGCCAGCAGCCCTTTCGGACGGGATGAAAAACTGTTTTTT	CASSPFGRDEKLFF
-	-	TRBV11-2	TRBJ2-3	TGTGCCAGCAGCCCTCCTTCGGGGTTCGATACGCAGTATTTT	CASSPPSGFDTQYF
-	-	TRBV6-5	TRBJ2-3	TGTGCCAGCAGTTACATCGCGGGACTCAACCCAATTTTT	CASSYIAGLNPIF
-	-	TRBV30	TRBJ1-1	TGTGCCTGGAGTCCCAGTTTGAACACTGAAGCTTTCTTT	CAWSPSLNTEAFF
-	-	TRBV15	TRBJ1-1	TGTGCCACCAGCAGAGGTTCGGTAGCAGGCGGTGAAGCTTTCTTT	CATSRGSVAGGEAFF
-	-	TRBV2	TRBJ1-3	TGTGCCAGCAGTGGGACGGACGGCTCTGGAAACACCATATATTTT	CASSGTDGSGNTIYF
-	-	TRBV25-1	TRBJ2-1	TGTGCCAGCAGTCAAACTGGGGGCTCCTACAATGAGCAGTTCTTC	CASSQTGGSYNEQFF
-	-	TRBV7-2	TRBJ1-4	TGTGCCAGCAGCTTAAGTCTGGGGAATGAAAAACTGTTTTTT	CASSLSLGNEKLFF
-	TRBD1	TRBV19	TRBJ2-7	TGTGCCAGTAGTACCGGACAGGGGGCGTACTACGAGCAGTACTTC	CASSTGQGAYYEQYF
once	TRBD1	TRBV6-6	TRBJ2-3	TGTGCCAGCAGCCAAGACAGGGCAAGGACAGATACGCAGTATTTT	CASSQDRARTDTQYF
-	TRBD1	TRBV7-8	TRBJ2-7	TGTGCCAGCAGCCCGACAGGGGGTTCGGGGACCCCCTACGAGCAGTACTTC	CASSPTGGSGTPYEQYF
-	TRBD1	TRBV4-1	TRBJ2-7	TGCGCCAGCAGCCAAGATCCCCGGGACAGGGACGAGCAGTACTTC	CASSQDPRDRDEQYF
-	-	TRBV20-1	TRBJ2-5	TGCAGTGCGAGACCCAGGGAGACCCAGTACTTC	CSARPRETQYF
once	TRBD1	TRBV2	TRBJ2-7	TGTGCCAGCATTGGGACAGGGGGCCTGTACGAGCAGTACTTC	CASIGTGGLYEQYF
few	-	TRBV6-5	TRBJ1-1	TGTGCCAGCAGTTTTTCCCCTAGGCGGAACACTGAAGCTTTCTTT	CASSFSPRRNTEAFF
-	-	TRBV14	TRBJ1-2	TGTGCCAGCAGCCCGAGGGGCACTACTATCTATGGCTACACCTTC	CASSPRGTTIYGYTF
-	TRBD2	TRBV11-3	TRBJ2-5	TGTGCCAGCAGCCTAGGCGGGACTAGCGGGATAAGAGAGACCCAGTACTTC	CASSLGGTSGIRETQYF
-	TRBD2	TRBV10-3	TRBJ2-1	TGTGCCATCAGGGGGCTAGCGGGGGATGAAACAGGTATCTCCTACAATGAGCAGTTCTTC	CAIRGLAGDETGISYNEQFF
-	TRBD1	TRBV5-4	TRBJ1-2	TGTGCCAGCAGCGACCTGGGACAGCTTAGTAATGGCTACACCTTC	CASSDLGQLSNGYTF
-	-	TRBV11-2	TRBJ2-7	TGTGCCAGCAGCTTAGGGATAGGGTCCTACGAGCAGTACTTC	CASSLGIGSYEQYF
-	-	TRBV14	TRBJ2-1	TGTGCCAGCAGCCAAGGGGCAGGGGGGGGAAATGAGCAGTTCTTC	CASSQGAGGGNEQFF
-	-	TRBV6-1	TRBJ2-2	TGTGCCAGCAGTACCGAGGCGAACACCGGGGAGCTGTTTTTT	CASSTEANTGELFF
-	-	TRBV11-2	TRBJ2-5	TGTGCCAGCAGCCTGTCGCAGGGTCAAGAGACCCAGTACTTC	CASSLSQGQETQYF
-	-	TRBV18	TRBJ2-1	TGTGCCAGCTCACCATGGGAGAATGAGCAGTTCTTC	CASSPWENEQFF
-	-	TRBV15	TRBJ2-5	TGTGCCACCAGCAGAGGAAGGCTACTCCAAGAGACCCAGTACTTC	CATSRGRLLQETQYF
-	-	TRBV10-1	TRBJ2-3	TGCGCCAGCACTCAGGACCCCACAGATACGCAGTATTTT	CASTQDPTDTQYF
-	TRBD2	TRBV11-2	TRBJ2-7	TGTGCCAGCAGCTTAGAGGGAGGGTATGTATACGAGCAGTACTTC	CASSLEGGYVYEQYF
-	-	TRBV5-1	TRBJ2-3	TGCGCCAGCAGCTTCGGCAGGGGTAGGACAGATACGCAGTATTTT	CASSFGRGRTDTQYF
few	-	TRBV5-1	TRBJ2-1	TGCGCCAGCAGCTTGTGGTCCCAGTACAATGAGCAGTTCTTC	CASSLWSQYNEQFF
-	-	TRBV7-9	TRBJ2-2	TGTGCCAGCAGCTTAGTAACCATCAGGTCCTCTGGGGAGCTGTTTTTT	CASSLVTIRSSGELFF